The clone carrying this TCR beta chain was observed once. The source of the sample is a study of blood T cell repertoires in COVID-19. Clones were read by immunoSEQ multiplex PCR, and TCRdb kept only the in-frame ones, dropping some. The repertoire has some 69,000 clones, about nine tenths of them found once; the top ten carry approximately 0.57%. Deletions cut 0 bases from V and 10 bases from J, with 6 bases between. The CDR3 is made up of 11 amino acids. The V gene's germline CDR1 is MNHEY and CDR2 SVGAGI. The sample comprised peripheral blood. This receptor was obtained from a man aged 45-65 years with COVID-19, enrolled during active disease. The rearrangement links TRBV6-5 to TRBJ1-2; maybe TRBD1 (5 bases). CDR3 nucleotides: TGTGCCAGCAGTTACTCAGGGGACTACACCTTC. Translation gives CASSYSGDYTF.